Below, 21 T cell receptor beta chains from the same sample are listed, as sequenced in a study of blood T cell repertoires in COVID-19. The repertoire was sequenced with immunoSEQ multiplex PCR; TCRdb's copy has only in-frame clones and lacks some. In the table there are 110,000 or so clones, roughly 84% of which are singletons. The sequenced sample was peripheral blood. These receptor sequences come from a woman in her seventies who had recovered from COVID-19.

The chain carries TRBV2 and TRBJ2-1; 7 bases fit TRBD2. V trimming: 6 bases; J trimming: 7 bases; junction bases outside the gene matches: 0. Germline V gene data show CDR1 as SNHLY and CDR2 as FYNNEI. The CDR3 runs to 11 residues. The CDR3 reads CASRGGNEQFF. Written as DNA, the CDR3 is TGTGCCAGCAGGGGGGGGAATGAGCAGTTCTTC.

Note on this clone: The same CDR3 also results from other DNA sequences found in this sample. The chain's CDR3 is CASSPDRWGEKLFF. DNA for the CDR3: TGTGCCAGCAGCCCGGACAGATGGGGGGAAAAACTGTTTTTT. The rearrangement joins TRBV5-6 to TRBJ1-4; a weak D match, TRBD1 (6 bases). Per the germline V gene, CDR1 is SGHDT and CDR2 is YYEEEE. CDR3 size: 14 residues. V was pared by 4 bases and J by 8 bases, with 15 bases between.

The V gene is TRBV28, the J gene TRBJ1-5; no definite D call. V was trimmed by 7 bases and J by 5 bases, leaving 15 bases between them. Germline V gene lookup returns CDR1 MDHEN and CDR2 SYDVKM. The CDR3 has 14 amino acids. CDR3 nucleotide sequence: TGTGCCAGCACCGCGCCTTCAGGTTATCAGCCCCAGCATTTT. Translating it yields CASTAPSGYQPQHF.

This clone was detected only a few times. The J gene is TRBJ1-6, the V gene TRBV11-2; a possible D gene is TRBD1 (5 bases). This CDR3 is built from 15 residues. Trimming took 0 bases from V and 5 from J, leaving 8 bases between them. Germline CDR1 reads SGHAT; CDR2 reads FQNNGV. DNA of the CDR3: TGTGCCAGCAGCTTAGATCCAGGGAATAATTCACCCCTCCACTTT. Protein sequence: CASSLDPGNNSPLHF.

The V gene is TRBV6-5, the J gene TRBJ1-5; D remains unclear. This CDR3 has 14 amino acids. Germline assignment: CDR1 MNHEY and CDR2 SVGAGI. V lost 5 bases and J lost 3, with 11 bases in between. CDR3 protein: CASSPWESNQPQHF. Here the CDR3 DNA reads TGTGCCAGCAGTCCCTGGGAGTCCAATCAGCCCCAGCATTTT.

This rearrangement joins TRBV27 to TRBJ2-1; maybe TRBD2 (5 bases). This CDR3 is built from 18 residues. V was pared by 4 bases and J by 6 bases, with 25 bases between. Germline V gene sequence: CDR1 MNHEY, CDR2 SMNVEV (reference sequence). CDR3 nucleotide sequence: TGTGCCAGCAGTTCTACTAGGGCAGGCCGGGCAACAATCAATGAGCAGTTCTTC. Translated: CASSSTRAGRATINEQFF.

This CDR3 reads CASNGLAGTAYEQYF. The CDR3 DNA follows: TGTGCCAGCAATGGACTAGCGGGGACTGCCTACGAGCAGTACTTC. This sequence joins TRBV2 and TRBJ2-7; 12 bases line up with TRBD2. This CDR3 has 15 amino acids. V lost 7 bases to trimming and J lost 2 bases; unmatched junction nucleotides: 6. CDR1 is SNHLY and CDR2 is FYNNEI in the germline V gene.

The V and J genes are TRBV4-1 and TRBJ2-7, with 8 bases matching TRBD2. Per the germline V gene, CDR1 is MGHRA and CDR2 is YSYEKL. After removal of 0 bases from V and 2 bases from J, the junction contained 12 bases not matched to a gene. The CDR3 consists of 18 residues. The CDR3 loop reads CASSQDQVASGRTYEQYF. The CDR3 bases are TGCGCCAGCAGCCAAGATCAGGTCGCTAGCGGGCGAACCTACGAGCAGTACTTC.

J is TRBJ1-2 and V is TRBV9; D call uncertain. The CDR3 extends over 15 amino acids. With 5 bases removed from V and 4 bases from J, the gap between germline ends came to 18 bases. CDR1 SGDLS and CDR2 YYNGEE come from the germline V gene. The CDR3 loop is CASSPAGSAIYGYTF. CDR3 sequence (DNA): TGTGCCAGCAGTCCTGCGGGGTCAGCTATCTATGGCTACACCTTC.

The CDR3 sequence is CASSPRTSGSSYEQYF. As DNA, the CDR3 is TGTGCCAGCAGTCCCAGGACTAGCGGGAGCTCCTACGAGCAGTACTTC. The chain recombines TRBV27 with TRBJ2-7; 13 positions match TRBD2. Per germline, CDR1 MNHEY and CDR2 SMNVEV (reference sequence). Trimming took 5 bases from V and 0 from J; bases not matched to a gene: 4. The CDR3 consists of 16 residues.

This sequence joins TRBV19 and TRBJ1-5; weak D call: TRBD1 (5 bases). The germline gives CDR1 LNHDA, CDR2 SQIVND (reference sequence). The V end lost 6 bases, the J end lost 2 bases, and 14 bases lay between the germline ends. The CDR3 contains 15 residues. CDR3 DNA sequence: TGTGCCAGTAGCCCCCAGGGTCCCGGCAATCAGCCCCAGCATTTT. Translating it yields CASSPQGPGNQPQHF. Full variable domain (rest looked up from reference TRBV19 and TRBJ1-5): DGGITQSPKYLFRKEGQNVTLSCEQNLNHDAMYWYRQDPGQGLRLIYYSQIVNDFQKGDIAEGYSVSREKKESFPLTVTSAQKNPTAFYLCASSPQGPGNQPQHFGDGTRLSIL.

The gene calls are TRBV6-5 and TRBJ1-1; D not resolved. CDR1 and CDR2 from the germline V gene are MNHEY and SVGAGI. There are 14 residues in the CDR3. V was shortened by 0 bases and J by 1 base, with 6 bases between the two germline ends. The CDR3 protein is CASSYSHRNTEAFF. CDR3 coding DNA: TGTGCCAGCAGTTACTCTCACAGGAACACTGAAGCTTTCTTT.

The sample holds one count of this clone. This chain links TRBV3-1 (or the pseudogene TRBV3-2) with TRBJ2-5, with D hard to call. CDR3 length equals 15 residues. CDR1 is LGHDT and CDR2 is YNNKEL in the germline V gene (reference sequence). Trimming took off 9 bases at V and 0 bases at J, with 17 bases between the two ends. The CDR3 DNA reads TGTGCCAGTCGCTACTCGATCAGGTACCAAGAGACCCAGTACTTC. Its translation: CASRYSIRYQETQYF.

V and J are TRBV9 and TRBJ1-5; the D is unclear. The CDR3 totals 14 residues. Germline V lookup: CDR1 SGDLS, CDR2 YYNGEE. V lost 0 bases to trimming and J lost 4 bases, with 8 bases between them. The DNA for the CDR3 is TGTGCCAGCAGCGTAGGTCCGACAAATCAGCCCCAGCATTTT. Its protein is CASSVGPTNQPQHF.

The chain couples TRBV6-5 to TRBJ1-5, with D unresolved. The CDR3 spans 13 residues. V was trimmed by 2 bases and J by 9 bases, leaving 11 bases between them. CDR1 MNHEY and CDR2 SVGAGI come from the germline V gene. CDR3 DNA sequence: TGTGCCAGCAGTTACGGGTTCCGAGGGCCCCAGCATTTT. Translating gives CASSYGFRGPQHF.

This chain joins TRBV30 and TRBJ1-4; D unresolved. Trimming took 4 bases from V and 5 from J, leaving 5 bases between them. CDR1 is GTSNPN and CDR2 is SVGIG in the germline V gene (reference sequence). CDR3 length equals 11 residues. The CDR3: CAWMSNEKLFF. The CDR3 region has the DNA TGTGCCTGGATGTCAAATGAAAAACTGTTTTTT.

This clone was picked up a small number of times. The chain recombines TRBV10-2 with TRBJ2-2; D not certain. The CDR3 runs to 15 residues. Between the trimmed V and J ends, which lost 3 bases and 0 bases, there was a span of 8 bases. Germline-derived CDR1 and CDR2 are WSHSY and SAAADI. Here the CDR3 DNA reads TGCGCCAGCAGTGATTGGGCAGCGAACACCGGGGAGCTGTTTTTT. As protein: CASSDWAANTGELFF.

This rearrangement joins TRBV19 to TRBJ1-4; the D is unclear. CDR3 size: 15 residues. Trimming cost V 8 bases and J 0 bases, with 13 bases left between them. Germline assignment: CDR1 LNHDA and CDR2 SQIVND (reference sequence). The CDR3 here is CASAWASATNEKLFF. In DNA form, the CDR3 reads TGTGCCAGTGCGTGGGCTTCCGCAACTAATGAAAAACTGTTTTTT.

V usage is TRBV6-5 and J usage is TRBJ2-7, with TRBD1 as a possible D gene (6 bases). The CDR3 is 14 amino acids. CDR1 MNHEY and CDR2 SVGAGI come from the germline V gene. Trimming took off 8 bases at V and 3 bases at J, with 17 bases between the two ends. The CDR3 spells CASAPRGQSYEQYF. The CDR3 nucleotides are TGTGCCAGCGCCCCCCGTGGACAGAGCTACGAGCAGTACTTC.

The CDR3: CASSPIAKSGGAGNTIYF. CDR3 DNA sequence: TGTGCCAGCTCACCGATAGCTAAATCCGGGGGTGCTGGAAACACCATATATTTT. The chain recombines TRBV18 with TRBJ1-3, with D perhaps matching TRBD1 (5 bases). V was clipped by 3 bases and J by 2 bases, with 20 bases between them. CDR1 KGHSH and CDR2 LQKENI come from the germline V gene. The CDR3 contains 18 residues.

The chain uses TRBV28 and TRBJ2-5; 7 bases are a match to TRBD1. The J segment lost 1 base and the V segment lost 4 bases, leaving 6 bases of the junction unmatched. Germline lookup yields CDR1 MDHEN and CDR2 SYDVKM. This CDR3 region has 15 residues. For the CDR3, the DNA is TGTGCCAGCAGTTCCGCACAGGGGACCCAAGAGACCCAGTACTTC. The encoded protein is CASSSAQGTQETQYF.